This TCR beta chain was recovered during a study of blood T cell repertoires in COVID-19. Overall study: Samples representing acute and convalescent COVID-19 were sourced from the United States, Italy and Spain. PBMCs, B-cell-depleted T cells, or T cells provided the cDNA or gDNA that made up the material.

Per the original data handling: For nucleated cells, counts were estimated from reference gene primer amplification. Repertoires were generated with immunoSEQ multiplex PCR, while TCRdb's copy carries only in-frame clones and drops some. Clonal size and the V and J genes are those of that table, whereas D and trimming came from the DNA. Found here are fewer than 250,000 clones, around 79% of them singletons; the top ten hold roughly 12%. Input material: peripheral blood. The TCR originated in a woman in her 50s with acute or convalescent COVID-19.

The CDR3 DNA is TGTGCCAGCAGTGAGAACGGGGGTGGAAAACTGTTTTTT. It encodes CASSENGGGKLFF. V and J are TRBV2 and TRBJ1-4; D possibly corresponds to TRBD1 (5 bases). V was trimmed by 3 bases and J by 10 bases, leaving 12 bases between them. Germline CDR1 is SNHLY and CDR2 is FYNNEI. The CDR3 runs 13 residues. Combining the CDR3 with reference TRBV2 and TRBJ1-4 gives the whole variable domain EPEVTQTPSHQVTQMGQEVILRCVPISNHLYFYWYRQILGQKVEFLVSFYNNEISEKSEIFDDQFSVERPDGSNFTLKIRSTKLEDSAMYFCASSENGGGKLFFGSGTQLSVL.